This is a list of T cell receptor beta chains from one sample in a study of T-cell reconstitution after alpha-beta-depleted transplantation in children. TCRdb analysed the PCR reads with MiXCR anew, one entry per CDR3 protein. The profile shows about 600,000 distinct CDR3 sequences, about 10% of them singletons. The sequencing used PBMCs from the stem cell graft donor, collected from the stem cell graft. These receptors originate from a human donor who donated a stem cell graft to a child with acute myeloid leukemia. CDR3s include the opening cysteine and the closing phenylalanine or tryptophan. Each record gives: J gene, V gene, CDR3 protein.

TRBJ2-7 TRBV29-1 CSVEVDSGRATYEQYF
TRBJ2-3 TRBV6-2/TRBV6-3 CASSYAGTVDTQYF
TRBJ2-2 TRBV20-1 CSARNPLGGGPGELFF
TRBJ2-1 TRBV2 CASSPRQDNNEQFF
TRBJ2-1 TRBV27 CASSSGLAGLEQFF
TRBJ2-5 TRBV24-1 CATSAGPETQYF
TRBJ2-1 TRBV27 CASSLGQDAYNEQFF
TRBJ2-5 TRBV11-1 CASSTGTGMSGETQYF
TRBJ2-7 TRBV5-1 CASSLSPGTSGLEQYF
TRBJ2-5 TRBV30 CALTTGRETQYF